This is a list of T cell receptor beta chains from one sample in a study of T cell clones after liver transplantation. Measured with immunoSEQ multiplex PCR; TCRdb has only the in-frame clones, and not every one. The data hold 10,000 or so clones, with 70% to 80% observed a single time. Sequenced material: CD8+ T cells from blood, taken at the 22-month timepoint. These receptor sequences come from a human patient who received a liver transplant. The T cells may come from the graft donor. Each CDR3 is given with its conserved first and last residue. The D gene is left open where the match is weak. Size tells how often a clone was seen (once, few, many) or the class of an expanded clone, and some rows leave it out.

V gene: TRBV6-6
J gene: TRBJ2-7
clone size: .
D gene: TRBD1
CDR3 protein: CASSTRDRGWEQYF
CDR3 DNA: TGTGCCAGCAGTACCCGGGACAGGGGGTGGGAGCAGTACTTC

V gene: TRBV6-1
J gene: TRBJ1-5
clone size: .
D gene: .
CDR3 protein: CASREYSNQPQHF
CDR3 DNA: TGTGCCAGCAGGGAGTATAGCAATCAGCCCCAGCATTTT

V gene: TRBV6-1
J gene: TRBJ1-1
clone size: .
D gene: .
CDR3 protein: CASRRGGTEAFF
CDR3 DNA: TGTGCCAGCAGGAGGGGGGGAACTGAAGCTTTCTTT

V gene: TRBV30
J gene: TRBJ1-1
clone size: .
D gene: TRBD1
CDR3 protein: CAWTPGQGDTEAFF
CDR3 DNA: TGTGCCTGGACTCCGGGACAGGGTGACACTGAAGCTTTCTTT

V gene: TRBV5-5
J gene: TRBJ1-3
clone size: .
D gene: .
CDR3 protein: CASSPEQGMMGNTIYF
CDR3 DNA: TGTGCCAGCAGCCCGGAACAGGGTATGATGGGAAACACCATATATTTT

V gene: TRBV7-3
J gene: TRBJ2-7
clone size: .
D gene: TRBD1
CDR3 protein: CASSFDRGYEQYF
CDR3 DNA: TGTGCCAGCAGCTTTGACAGGGGCTACGAGCAGTACTTC

V gene: TRBV25-1
J gene: TRBJ2-5
clone size: once
D gene: .
CDR3 protein: CASSLRGGEETQYF
CDR3 DNA: TGTGCCAGCAGTCTCAGGGGCGGGGAAGAGACCCAGTACTTC

V gene: TRBV9
J gene: TRBJ2-7
clone size: once
D gene: .
CDR3 protein: CASSRTEEQYF
CDR3 DNA: TGTGCCAGCAGCCGCACCGAGGAGCAGTACTTC

V gene: TRBV28
J gene: TRBJ2-2
clone size: few
D gene: .
CDR3 protein: CASHWEPGTNTGELFF
CDR3 DNA: TGTGCCAGCCACTGGGAGCCCGGCACGAACACCGGGGAGCTGTTTTTT

V gene: TRBV29-1
J gene: TRBJ2-2
clone size: .
D gene: .
CDR3 protein: CSVVALGELFF
CDR3 DNA: TGCAGCGTTGTCGCCCTAGGGGAGCTGTTTTTT

V gene: TRBV5-5
J gene: TRBJ1-2
clone size: once
D gene: .
CDR3 protein: CASSLEWGPNDYGYTF
CDR3 DNA: TGTGCCAGCAGCTTGGAATGGGGCCCCAATGACTATGGCTACACCTTC

V gene: TRBV5-8
J gene: TRBJ2-7
clone size: .
D gene: .
CDR3 protein: CASSTRDWEYYEQYF
CDR3 DNA: TGTGCCAGCAGCACGCGGGACTGGGAATATTACGAGCAGTACTTC

V gene: TRBV19
J gene: TRBJ1-1
clone size: .
D gene: .
CDR3 protein: CASSIVHGTEAFF
CDR3 DNA: TGTGCCAGTAGTATAGTCCATGGAACTGAAGCTTTCTTT

V gene: TRBV27
J gene: TRBJ2-2
clone size: .
D gene: .
CDR3 protein: CASSFGTGELFF
CDR3 DNA: TGTGCCAGCAGTTTTGGCACCGGGGAGCTGTTTTTT

V gene: TRBV7-9
J gene: TRBJ1-5
clone size: .
D gene: .
CDR3 protein: CASSVGYQPQHF
CDR3 DNA: TGTGCCAGCAGCGTTGGGTATCAGCCCCAGCATTTT

V gene: TRBV19
J gene: TRBJ2-6
clone size: few
D gene: TRBD1
CDR3 protein: CASSRTGYGANVLTF
CDR3 DNA: TGTGCCAGTAGTAGGACAGGGTATGGGGCCAACGTCCTGACTTTC

V gene: TRBV9
J gene: TRBJ2-1
clone size: .
D gene: .
CDR3 protein: CASSMLKRAGTNEQFF
CDR3 DNA: TGTGCCAGCAGCATGCTCAAAAGGGCGGGGACAAATGAGCAGTTCTTC

V gene: TRBV4-2
J gene: TRBJ2-1
clone size: .
D gene: .
CDR3 protein: CASSQVGAYNEQFF
CDR3 DNA: TGTGCCAGCAGCCAAGTGGGGGCGTACAATGAGCAGTTCTTC

V gene: TRBV27
J gene: TRBJ2-1
clone size: .
D gene: .
CDR3 protein: CASSLLRRSSYNEQFF
CDR3 DNA: TGTGCCAGCAGTTTGCTTCGGAGGAGCTCCTACAATGAGCAGTTCTTC

V gene: TRBV28
J gene: TRBJ2-7
clone size: once
D gene: .
CDR3 protein: CASSFMTLRAYEQYF
CDR3 DNA: TGTGCCAGCAGCTTCATGACACTACGAGCCTACGAGCAGTACTTC

V gene: TRBV27
J gene: TRBJ2-7
clone size: .
D gene: .
CDR3 protein: CASSLGQTYEQYF
CDR3 DNA: TGTGCCAGCAGTTTAGGCCAGACCTACGAGCAGTACTTC

V gene: TRBV28
J gene: TRBJ1-1
clone size: .
D gene: .
CDR3 protein: CASSLGRSTEAFF
CDR3 DNA: TGTGCCAGCAGTTTAGGCCGGTCTACTGAAGCTTTCTTT

V gene: TRBV15
J gene: TRBJ1-1
clone size: .
D gene: .
CDR3 protein: CATGSGLTGTEAFF
CDR3 DNA: TGTGCCACCGGCTCGGGTCTCACGGGGACTGAAGCTTTCTTT

V gene: TRBV9
J gene: TRBJ1-2
clone size: .
D gene: .
CDR3 protein: CASSVEGGPNYGYTF
CDR3 DNA: TGTGCCAGCAGCGTAGAGGGGGGACCTAACTATGGCTACACCTTC

V gene: TRBV21-1
J gene: TRBJ2-7
clone size: once
D gene: .
CDR3 protein: CASSKLVGSDEQYF
CDR3 DNA: TGTGCCAGCAGCAAATTAGTCGGGAGCGACGAGCAGTACTTC